Included here is one TCR beta chain sequence, with context. Its specificity is unknown. The data were produced by immunoSEQ multiplex PCR, yet TCRdb's version contains in-frame clones alone and is incomplete. The table includes about 5,700 clones, roughly nine tenths detected once. This record belongs to a study of T cell clonotyping in hematopoietic cell transplantation. Study-wide results and limits: After transplant, recipient diversity fell while pathologically expanded clonotypes grew through day 180.

Germline CDR1 and CDR2: MNHEY and SVGAGI. V lost 5 bases and J 0 bases, leaving 8 bases between the germline ends. This CDR3 is 14 amino acids long. Recipients were bled about 28 days pretransplant and at posttransplant days 30, 100, 180. The receptor's source is a female patient aged 45-65 years who had an allogeneic stem cell transplant from an unrelated donor, so T cells may come from the graft donor. Some clones in this sample may be carry-over from other donors' samples. The sequencing used peripheral blood mononuclear cells, collected 100 days after allogeneic stem cell transplant. The V gene is TRBV6-5, the J gene TRBJ1-3; D unclear. The CDR3, as DNA: TGTGCCAGCAGTCAACGGCACTCTGGAAACACCATATATTTT. It yields the protein CASSQRHSGNTIYF.